A selection of T cell receptor beta chains follows, all from one sample in a study of T cell changes during pregnancy in multiple sclerosis. Profiling relied on immunoSEQ multiplex PCR, and the TCRdb table lists in-frame clones only, not all of them. The data hold approximately 100,000 clones, with around 92% observed a single time. The sample consisted of peripheral blood, taken in the second trimester of pregnancy. The source is a female donor with multiple sclerosis, enrolled in a pregnancy study. Each CDR3 is given with its conserved first and last residue. The D gene is left open where the match is weak. The size of a clone is reported for some rows only, either as once, few or many, or as a class for expanded clones.

clone size	V gene	J gene	D gene	CDR3 length	CDR3 DNA	CDR3 protein
.	TRBV6-1	TRBJ2-2	TRBD1	14	TGTGCCAGCAGGACAGGGGTAGTTACCGGGGAGCTGTTTTTT	CASRTGVVTGELFF
.	TRBV13	TRBJ2-3	TRBD1	13	TGTGCCAGCAGGGGACAGGGCACAGATACGCAGTATTTT	CASRGQGTDTQYF
.	TRBV7-9	TRBJ2-2	.	16	TGTGCCAGCAGCTTACCCGCTAGCGCGAACACCGGGGAGCTGTTTTTT	CASSLPASANTGELFF
.	TRBV5-3	TRBJ2-3	TRBD1	20	TGTGCCAGAAGCTTTCGGGCAGGGGGCTCAGAAGGACTACACAGTGTTACGCAGTATTTT	CARSFRAGGSEGLHSVTQYF
once	TRBV6-1	TRBJ1-3	.	16	TGTGCCAGCAGAGAAAGAGCAGACTTCTCTGGAAACACCATATATTTT	CASRERADFSGNTIYF
.	TRBV5-1	TRBJ2-1	.	14	TGCGCCAGCAGCTTTGATGTGGGTCGGGGTGAGCAGTTCTTC	CASSFDVGRGEQFF
.	TRBV28	TRBJ2-7	.	15	TGTGCCAGCAGTACGTCTGACAGTTACTCCTACGAGCAGTACTTC	CASSTSDSYSYEQYF
.	TRBV2	TRBJ2-1	TRBD2	15	TGTGCCAGCAGGGGCCCGGGACTAGATAGGAGCGAGCAGTTCTTC	CASRGPGLDRSEQFF
.	TRBV6-1	TRBJ2-3	TRBD2	15	TGTGCCAGCAGTGACGTAGCGGGAGCGGGGGATACGCAGTATTTT	CASSDVAGAGDTQYF
.	TRBV30	TRBJ2-7	.	14	TGTGCCTGGCAGGGGAGTGGTACCTCCTACGAGCAGTACTTC	CAWQGSGTSYEQYF
.	TRBV5-5	TRBJ1-5	.	13	TGTGCCAGCAGCCGAGATAGCAATCAGCCCCAGCATTTT	CASSRDSNQPQHF
.	TRBV7-6	TRBJ2-7	TRBD1	15	TGTGCCAGCAGCGAGAACAGGGGGGCTGTCTACGAGCAGTACTTC	CASSENRGAVYEQYF
once	TRBV27	TRBJ2-1	TRBD2	17	TGTGCCAGCAGTTCCCCGAGACTAGCGGGAGGCAACAATGAGCAGTTCTTC	CASSSPRLAGGNNEQFF